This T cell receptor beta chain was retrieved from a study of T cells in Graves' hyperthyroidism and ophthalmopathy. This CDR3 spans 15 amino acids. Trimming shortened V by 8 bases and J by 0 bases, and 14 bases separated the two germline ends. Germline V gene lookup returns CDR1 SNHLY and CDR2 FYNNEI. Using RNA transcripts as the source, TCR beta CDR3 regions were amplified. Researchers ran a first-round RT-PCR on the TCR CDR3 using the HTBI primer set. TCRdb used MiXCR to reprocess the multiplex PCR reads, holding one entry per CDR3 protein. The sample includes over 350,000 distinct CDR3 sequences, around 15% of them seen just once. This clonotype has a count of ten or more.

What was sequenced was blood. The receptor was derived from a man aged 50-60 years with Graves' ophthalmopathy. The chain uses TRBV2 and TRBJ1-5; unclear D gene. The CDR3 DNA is TGTGCCAGCGGGCCGGGGAGGAGTAGCAATCAGCCCCAGCATTTT. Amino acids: CASGPGRSSNQPQHF.